This is a list of T cell receptor beta chains from one sample in a study of Ad26.COV2.S vaccination and SARS-CoV-2 variants. Measured with immunoSEQ multiplex PCR; TCRdb has only the in-frame clones, and not every one. Found here are 200,000 to 300,000 clones, around nine tenths of them singletons; the top ten hold about 10%. Sequencing used peripheral blood, obtained in a trial of Ad26.COV2.S vaccine versus placebo. The receptors were gathered from a person between 18 and 59 years old who received the Ad26.COV2.S COVID-19 vaccine or a placebo. CDR3s include the opening cysteine and the closing phenylalanine or tryptophan. A D gene is named only where the DNA matches it firmly. Expanded clones are given a class, and other clones once, few, many or no size at all.

D gene,clone size,J gene,V gene,CDR3 DNA,CDR3 protein
NA,NA,TRBJ2-3,TRBV18,TGTGCCAGCTCACCACCGGTGTATACGCAGTATTTT,CASSPPVYTQYF
NA,NA,TRBJ1-5,TRBV18,TGTGCCAGCTCCCCTACGGACAGCCACAATCAGCCCCAGCATTTT,CASSPTDSHNQPQHF
NA,NA,TRBJ1-6,TRBV15,TGTGCCACCAGCAGAGATCAAGGGGTTGAAAGTTCACCCCTCCACTTT,CATSRDQGVESSPLHF
NA,NA,TRBJ1-2,TRBV5-5,TGTGCCAGCAGGCAAACAGAGATGTATGGCTACACCTTC,CASRQTEMYGYTF
NA,NA,TRBJ2-3,TRBV18,TGTGCCAGCTCACCACGCGGGGTAGATACGCAGTATTTT,CASSPRGVDTQYF
NA,NA,TRBJ2-1,TRBV19,TGTGCCAGTACACGGGGGCGAATGAGGGACAATGAGCAGTTCTTC,CASTRGRMRDNEQFF
TRBD1,once,TRBJ2-2,TRBV28,TGTGCCAGCAGCTTCTTGGGACAGGGGTCCGGGGAGCTGTTTTTT,CASSFLGQGSGELFF
TRBD2,NA,TRBJ2-7,TRBV7-2,TGTGCCAGCAGCACTAGCGGGATAAACTACGAGCAGTACTTC,CASSTSGINYEQYF
NA,NA,TRBJ1-3,TRBV7-9,TGTGCCAGCAGCACACGCGACAGAATGGCAAACACCATATATTTT,CASSTRDRMANTIYF
TRBD1,NA,TRBJ2-7,TRBV18,TGTGCCAGCTCACCGAGGGGACAGGGTTACGAGCAGTACTTC,CASSPRGQGYEQYF
NA,once,TRBJ1-4,TRBV2,TGTGCCAGCACCTTTTTTGAAAAACTGTTTTTT,CASTFFEKLFF